This T cell receptor (beta chain) was obtained from a study of cytomegalovirus exposure and HLA in healthy donors. Primers for the PCR totalled 60 Vbeta and 13 Jbeta. The repertoire was sequenced with immunoSEQ multiplex PCR; TCRdb's copy has only in-frame clones and lacks some. The table lists over 85,000 clones, approximately 79% of them singletons. CDR1 is LNHDA, CDR2 SQIVND, per germline (reference sequence). CDR3 length equals 13 residues. V dropped 4 bases and J dropped 7 bases, with 11 bases sitting between them. Sequencing input: PBMCs. This sequence joins TRBV19 and TRBJ1-5; D gene uncertain. The receptor comes from a young man in good health and CMV-seropositive. The CDR3 reads CASSSEGWQPQHF. The CDR3 nucleotides are TGTGCCAGTAGTAGCGAGGGATGGCAGCCCCAGCATTTT.